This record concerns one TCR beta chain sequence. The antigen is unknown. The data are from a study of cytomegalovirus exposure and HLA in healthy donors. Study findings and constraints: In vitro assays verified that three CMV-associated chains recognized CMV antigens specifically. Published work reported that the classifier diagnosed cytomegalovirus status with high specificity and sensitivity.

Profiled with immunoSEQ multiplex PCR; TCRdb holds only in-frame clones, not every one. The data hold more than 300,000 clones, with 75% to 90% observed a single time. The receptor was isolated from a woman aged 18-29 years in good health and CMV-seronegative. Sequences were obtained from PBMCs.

The CDR3 nucleotides read TGTGCCAGCAGTTCGGGGAAGACGGGCTACACCTTC. Its translation is CASSSGKTGYTF. This chain joins TRBV28 and TRBJ1-2; D not resolved. Per germline, CDR1 MDHEN and CDR2 SYDVKM. The CDR3 covers 12 residues. V lost 4 bases and J 8 bases, leaving 11 bases between the germline ends.